The TCR beta chain described here comes from a study of patients and donors after allogeneic stem cell transplantation. Looked up from germline, CDR1 is MGHRA and CDR2 is YSYEKL. The CDR3 is 20 amino acids. The junction had 16 bases not matched to a gene; V was cut back by 1 base and J by 2 bases. Via MiXCR, TCRdb re-called the RT-PCR reads, giving one row per CDR3 protein. The sample records approximately 430,000 distinct CDR3 sequences, roughly 16% being singletons. This TCR derives from a human donor who was either an allogeneic HSCT recipient or a stem cell or donor lymphocyte infusion donor (not recorded which). It is not recorded whose cells these are; they may come from a transplant donor. Input material: blood, either unsorted or a sorted T cell fraction (not recorded which). The chain couples TRBV4-1 to TRBJ2-7; TRBD2 matches at 11 bases. The CDR3 DNA reads TGCGCCAGCAGCCAAGTCTCGGCCAGACTAACTAGCGGGAGTACCTACGAGCAGTACTTC. Translated: CASSQVSARLTSGSTYEQYF.